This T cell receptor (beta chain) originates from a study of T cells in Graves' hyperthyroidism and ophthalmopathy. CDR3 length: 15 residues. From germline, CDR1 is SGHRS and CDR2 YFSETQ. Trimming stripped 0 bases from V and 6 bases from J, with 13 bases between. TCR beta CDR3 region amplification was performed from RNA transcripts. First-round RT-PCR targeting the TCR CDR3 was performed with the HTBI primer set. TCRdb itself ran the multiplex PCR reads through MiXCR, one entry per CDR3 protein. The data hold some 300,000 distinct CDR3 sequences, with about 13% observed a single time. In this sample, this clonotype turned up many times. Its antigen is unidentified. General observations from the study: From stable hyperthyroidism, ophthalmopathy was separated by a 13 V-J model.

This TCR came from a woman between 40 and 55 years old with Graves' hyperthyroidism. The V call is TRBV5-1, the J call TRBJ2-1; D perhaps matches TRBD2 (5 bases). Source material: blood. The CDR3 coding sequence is TGCGCCAGCAGCTTGGTCGCGGGCTCTTTCAATGAGCAGTTCTTC. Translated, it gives CASSLVAGSFNEQFF. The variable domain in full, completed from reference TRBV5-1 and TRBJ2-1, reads KAGVTQTPRYLIKTRGQQVTLSCSPISGHRSVSWYQQTPGQGLQFLFEYFSETQRNKGNFPGRFSGRQFSNSRSEMNVSTLELGDSALYLCASSLVAGSFNEQFFGPGTRLTVL.